These 17 T cell receptor beta chains were sequenced from one sample in a study of Graves' ophthalmopathy and Graves' hyperthyroidism. Transcripts of RNA were the source for amplifying TCR beta CDR3 regions. The workflow started with a first-round RT-PCR run with HTBI primers and then moved on to a second-round multiplex PCR. In TCRdb, the multiplex PCR reads were re-called with MiXCR into one record per CDR3 protein. The table has about 200,000 distinct CDR3 sequences, under 30% seen once. The sample comprised peripheral blood. The receptors were sampled from a man aged 50-59 years with Graves' ophthalmopathy.

This clonotype was picked up many times. V usage is TRBV20-1 and J usage is TRBJ1-1; TRBD1 matches 8 bases. Trimming removed 5 bases from V and 4 bases from J; junction bases left unmatched: 3. Germline V gives CDR1 DFQATT, CDR2 SNEGSKA (reference sequence). This CDR3 region has 12 residues. The CDR3 DNA is TGCAGTGCTCGACAGGGGATCACTGAAGCTTTCTTT. Translating gives CSARQGITEAFF.

This clonotype was counted ten times or more. The CDR3 DNA reads as TGTGCCACCAGTGATTTCAAAGGCTACACCTTC. This encodes CATSDFKGYTF. This chain joins TRBV24-1 and TRBJ1-2; D gene ambiguous. V was cut by 1 base and J by 8 bases, with 4 bases left in between. The V gene's germline CDR1 is KGHDR and CDR2 SFDVKD. CDR3 length: 11 residues.

Only one count was recorded for this clonotype. The V and J genes are TRBV19 and TRBJ1-1; D call uncertain. CDR1 and CDR2 (germline): LNHDA, SQIVND (reference sequence). This CDR3 comprises 12 residues. Trimming cost V 7 bases and J 4 bases, with 10 bases left between them. This CDR3 is CASKNPSTEAFF. CDR3 DNA: TGTGCCAGTAAGAACCCCAGCACTGAAGCTTTCTTT.

This clonotype was found many times. The V call is TRBV6-6, the J call TRBJ2-3; D ambiguous. The V and J ends lost 5 bases and 4 bases respectively, with 13 bases between them. Germline V gene sequence: CDR1 MNHNY, CDR2 SVGAGI (reference sequence). The CDR3 runs 14 residues. CDR3 amino acids: CASSLLNSADTQYF. The CDR3 DNA sequence: TGTGCCAGCAGTCTTTTGAACAGTGCAGATACGCAGTATTTT.

This clonotype was recorded at least ten times. The chain links TRBV5-6 to TRBJ2-2; no firm D call. Trimming took 0 bases from V and 0 from J, leaving 9 bases between them. Germline V lookup: CDR1 SGHDT, CDR2 YYEEEE. The CDR3 sequence is 16 residues long. CDR3 protein: CASSLDPVTNTGELFF. DNA of the CDR3: TGTGCCAGCAGCTTGGACCCGGTTACGAACACCGGGGAGCTGTTTTTT.

This clonotype was observed many times. The gene calls are TRBV6-1 and TRBJ2-2, with 10 nucleotides matching TRBD1. Germline V CDR1 and CDR2: MNHNS, SASEGT. The trim removed 7 bases at V and 4 bases at J, leaving 6 bases unmatched. The CDR3 runs to 15 residues. The CDR3 region has the DNA TGTGCCAGCACCTCGACAGGGGGCGGCACCGGGGAGCTGTTTTTT. It is translated as CASTSTGGGTGELFF.

The V gene is TRBV6-1, the J gene TRBJ2-7; TRBD1 might be the D (8 bases). With 6 bases removed from V and 3 bases from J, the gap between germline ends came to 15 bases. Germline values: CDR1 MNHNS, CDR2 SASEGT. The CDR3 is made up of 14 amino acids. DNA for the CDR3: TGTGCCAGCAGACCTACAGGGGGGGGCTACGAGCAGTACTTC. It codes for CASRPTGGGYEQYF.

This clonotype was seen at least ten times. The chain recombines TRBV6-1 with TRBJ2-3; no clear D. This CDR3 has 15 amino acids. Trimming stripped 4 bases from V and 0 bases from J, with 11 bases between. The germline V gene encodes CDR1 MNHNS and CDR2 SASEGT. The CDR3 coding sequence is TGTGCCAGCAGTGCACGGGCTTCAAGCACAGATACGCAGTATTTT. Its translation: CASSARASSTDTQYF.

This clonotype was seen many times. The V call is TRBV20-1, the J call TRBJ2-2; 8 bases align to TRBD2. CDR3 length: 15 amino acids. The V segment lost 6 bases and the J segment 5 bases; nucleotides outside the gene matches: 11. Germline loops: CDR1 DFQATT, CDR2 SNEGSKA (reference sequence). The DNA of the CDR3 is TGCAGTGCAAGACTAGCGAGAGGGCCAACCGGGGAGCTGTTTTTT. Translating it yields CSARLARGPTGELFF.

This clonotype has ten or more counts. J is TRBJ2-7 and V is TRBV20-1; D not resolved. The CDR3 is 14 amino acids. Per the germline V gene, CDR1 is DFQATT and CDR2 is SNEGSKA (reference sequence). V was cut by 6 bases and J by 3 bases, with 18 bases left in between. DNA for the CDR3: TGCAGTGCCGCGCGGACCACTTGGAGCTACGAGCAGTACTTC. Protein product: CSAARTTWSYEQYF.

The genes are TRBV7-3 and TRBJ2-7; 8 bases fit TRBD1. Per the germline V gene, CDR1 is SGHTA and CDR2 is FQGTGA. The CDR3 contains 13 residues. Trimming at V came to 1 base and at J to 7 bases, leaving 3 bases not matched to a gene. The CDR3 here is CASSLSRTGEQYF. CDR3 bases: TGTGCCAGCAGCTTAAGTCGGACAGGGGAGCAGTACTTC.

This clonotype was seen at least ten times. The chain couples TRBV7-3 to TRBJ2-5, with a possible D match to TRBD2 (6 bases). The germline V gene has CDR1 SGHTA and CDR2 FQGTGA. There are 14 residues in the CDR3. V lost 0 bases, J lost 2 bases, and 7 bases lay in between. The CDR3: CASSLTGRQETQYF. The CDR3 coding sequence is TGTGCCAGCAGCTTAACCGGGAGACAAGAGACCCAGTACTTC.

This clonotype appeared many times. The rearrangement links TRBV19 to TRBJ2-7; 12 nucleotides match TRBD2. With 3 bases clipped from V and 6 bases from J, the junction kept 6 bases outside the gene matches. The germline CDR1 and CDR2 sequences are LNHDA and SQIVND (reference sequence). The CDR3 is 15 residues long. The CDR3 DNA reads as TGTGCCAGTAGTATCCAGACTAGCGGGAGACGCGAGCAGTACTTC. Its protein is CASSIQTSGRREQYF.

V usage is TRBV7-2 and J usage is TRBJ2-7; the D call may be TRBD1 or TRBD2 (5 bases each). In germline, CDR1 is SGHTA, CDR2 FQGNSA. This CDR3 has 14 amino acids. Trimming took 5 bases from V and 4 from J, leaving 15 bases between them. The CDR3 DNA is TGTGCCAGCAGCCCCTCCGGGACCGTATACGAGCAGTACTTC. It is translated as CASSPSGTVYEQYF.

The rearrangement uses TRBV27 and TRBJ1-2; D is undetermined. Trimming pared 8 bases from V and 6 bases from J, leaving 10 bases between. The germline gives CDR1 MNHEY, CDR2 SMNVEV (reference sequence). The CDR3 covers 11 residues. The CDR3 sequence is CASSGGNGYTF. CDR3 sequence (DNA): TGTGCCAGCTCCGGTGGCAATGGCTACACCTTC.

This clonotype has a count of ten or more. The chain is built from TRBV7-2 and TRBJ2-7, with unresolved D. The ends were cut back, 2 bases at V and 0 bases at J, with 8 bases in the middle. CDR1 is SGHTA, CDR2 FQGNSA, per germline. This CDR3 is built from 14 residues. The DNA of the CDR3 is TGTGCCAGCAGCTTATCCCCTGACTCCTACGAGCAGTACTTC. Translation gives CASSLSPDSYEQYF.

J is TRBJ2-5 and V is TRBV2; D is possibly TRBD2 (5 bases). Trimming removed 4 bases at V and 4 bases at J, with 10 bases between. This CDR3 region has 13 residues. Germline CDR1 is SNHLY and CDR2 is FYNNEI. This CDR3 reads CASSVGLRETQYF. Written as DNA, the CDR3 is TGTGCCAGCAGTGTCGGACTTAGAGAGACCCAGTACTTC.